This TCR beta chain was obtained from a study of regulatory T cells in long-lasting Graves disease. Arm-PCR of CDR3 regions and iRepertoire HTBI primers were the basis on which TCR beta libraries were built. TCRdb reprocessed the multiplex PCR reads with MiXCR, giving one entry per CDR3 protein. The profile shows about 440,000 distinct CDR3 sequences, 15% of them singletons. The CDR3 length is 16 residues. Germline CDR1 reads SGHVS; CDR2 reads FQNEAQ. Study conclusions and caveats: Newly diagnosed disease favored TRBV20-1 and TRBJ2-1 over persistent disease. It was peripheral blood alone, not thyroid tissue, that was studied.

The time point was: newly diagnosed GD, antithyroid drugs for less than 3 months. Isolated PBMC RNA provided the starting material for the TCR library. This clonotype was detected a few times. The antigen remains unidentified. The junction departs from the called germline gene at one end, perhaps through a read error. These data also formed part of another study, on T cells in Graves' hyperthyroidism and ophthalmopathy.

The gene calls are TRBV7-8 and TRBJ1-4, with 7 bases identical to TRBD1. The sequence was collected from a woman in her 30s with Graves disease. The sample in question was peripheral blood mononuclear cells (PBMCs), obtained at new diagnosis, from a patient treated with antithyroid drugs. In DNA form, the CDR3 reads TGTGCCAGCAGCTTGAGACAGGGTGCAACTAATGAAGAACTGTTTTTT. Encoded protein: CASSLRQGATNEELFF. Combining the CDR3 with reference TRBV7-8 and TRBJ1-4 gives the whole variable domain GAGVSQSPRYKVAKRGQDVALRCDPISGHVSLFWYQQALGQGPEFLTYFQNEAQLDKSGLPSDRFFAERPEGSVSTLKIQRTQQEDSAVYLCASSLRQGATNEELFFGSGTQLSVL.